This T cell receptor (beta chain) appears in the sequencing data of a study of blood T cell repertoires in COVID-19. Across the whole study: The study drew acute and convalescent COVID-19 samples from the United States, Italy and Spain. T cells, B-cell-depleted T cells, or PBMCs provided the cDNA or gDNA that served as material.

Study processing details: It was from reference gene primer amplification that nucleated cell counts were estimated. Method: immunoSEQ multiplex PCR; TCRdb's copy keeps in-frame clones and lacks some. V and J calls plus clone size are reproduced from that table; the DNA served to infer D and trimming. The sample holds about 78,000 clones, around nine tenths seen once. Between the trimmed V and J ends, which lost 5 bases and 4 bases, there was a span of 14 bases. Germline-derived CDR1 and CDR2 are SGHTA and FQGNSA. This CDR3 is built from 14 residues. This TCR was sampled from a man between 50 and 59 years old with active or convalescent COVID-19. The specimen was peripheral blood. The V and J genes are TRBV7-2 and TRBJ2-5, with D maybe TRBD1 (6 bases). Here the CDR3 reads CASSRQQGSETQYF. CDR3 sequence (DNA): TGTGCCAGCAGCCGCCAACAGGGTTCAGAGACCCAGTACTTC.